The 27 T cell receptor beta chains presented below share a single source sample, sequenced in a study of CD8+ T cells in alopecia areata (dated by TCRdb to the late 2010s). Receptors were amplified or captured by the immunoSEQ multiplex PCR assay. To provide template for TCR sequencing, every sample had RNA extracted and reverse transcribed into cDNA. The immuneACCESS repertoire file appears here via TCRdb, limited to in-frame rearrangements. These files lack a portion of the clones; in checked studies, under half of the deficit traces to unresolved V genes, and the cause of the others is not known. For this sample there are a few hundred thousand clones; 43% appear just once. The ten largest clones capture 2% to 3% of the sample. What this sample's treatment or condition label stands for: oral pan-JAK inhibitor, 5-10 mg twice daily. The source material was CD4+ T cells sorted from blood, sampled at approximately week 37, from a patient treated with tofacitinib. The origin of the receptors is a human donor with alopecia areata.

The chain combines TRBV30 with TRBJ2-5; a possible D gene is TRBD2 (6 bases). V was clipped by 7 bases and J by 5 bases, with 14 bases between them. The length of the CDR3 is 12 residues. Germline-derived CDR1 and CDR2 are GTSNPN and SVGIG (reference sequence). CDR3 nucleotides: TGTGCCTCCTCACTAGCCGGCGAGACCCAGTACTTC. Translation: CASSLAGETQYF.

Worth noting for this clone: The junction departs from the called germline gene at one end, perhaps through a read error. V is TRBV11-2 and J is TRBJ2-7, with D perhaps matching TRBD1 or TRBD2 (5 bases each). This CDR3 comprises 12 residues. Germline V gene lookup returns CDR1 SGHAT and CDR2 FQNNGV. This CDR3 is CASSSPPGTGVF. CDR3 DNA sequence: TGTGCCAGCAGCTCACCACCGGGGACGGGCGTCTTC.

This clone has ten or more counts. V gene TRBV29-1 combines with J gene TRBJ1-5; D not certain. With 4 bases removed from V and 7 bases from J, the gap between germline ends came to 11 bases. The CDR3 loop spans 12 amino acids. Germline-derived CDR1 and CDR2 are SQVTM and ANQGSEA. As DNA, the CDR3 is TGCAGCGTTGGGGCAGGCAGCCAGCCCCAGCATTTT. Translation gives CSVGAGSQPQHF.

This chain uses TRBV2 with TRBJ2-3; unclear D gene. This CDR3 is built from 13 residues. Germline V gives CDR1 SNHLY, CDR2 FYNNEI. The V end lost 4 bases, the J end lost 0 bases, and 5 bases lay between the germline ends. This chain's CDR3 is CASSVVSTDTQYF. As DNA, the CDR3 is TGTGCCAGCAGTGTTGTCAGCACAGATACGCAGTATTTT.

This clone was counted between two and nine times. The chain carries TRBV30 and TRBJ2-1; D perhaps matches TRBD2 (5 bases). The V gene's germline CDR1 is GTSNPN and CDR2 SVGIG (reference sequence). CDR3 length equals 12 residues. The V end was cut by 3 bases, the J end by 7 bases, with 10 bases between. The CDR3 protein is CAWSGDWNEQFF. The CDR3 DNA reads as TGTGCCTGGAGCGGGGATTGGAATGAGCAGTTCTTC.

The rearrangement links TRBV30 to TRBJ2-3; D ambiguous. The germline V gene encodes CDR1 GTSNPN and CDR2 SVGIG (reference sequence). Deletions cut 3 bases from V and 1 base from J, with 8 bases between. The CDR3 extends over 13 amino acids. The CDR3 DNA reads TGTGCCTGGAGGACGGTGGGCACAGATACGCAGTATTTT. Its translation: CAWRTVGTDTQYF.

V gene TRBV18 combines with J gene TRBJ2-2; D is uncertain. V was cut by 3 bases and J by 4 bases, with 3 bases left in between. Germline CDR1 KGHSH, CDR2 LQKENI. The CDR3 sequence is 12 residues long. The CDR3 protein is CASSPSTGELFF. Here the CDR3 DNA reads TGTGCCAGCTCACCTTCCACCGGGGAGCTGTTTTTT.

In regard to this clone: Other DNA sequences in this specimen translate into the identical CDR3. The V call is TRBV28, the J call TRBJ1-1; the D is unclear. Looked up from germline, CDR1 is MDHEN and CDR2 is SYDVKM. Between the trimmed V and J ends, which lost 6 bases and 0 bases, there was a span of 2 bases. This CDR3 is built from 11 residues. The CDR3 nucleotides read TGTGCCAGCAGGCTGAACACTGAAGCTTTCTTT. As protein: CASRLNTEAFF.

The V and J genes are TRBV30 and TRBJ1-2; 9 bases map to TRBD1. Trimming removed 4 bases from V and 6 bases from J; junction bases left unmatched: 6. The CDR3 runs 13 residues. Per the germline V gene, CDR1 is GTSNPN and CDR2 is SVGIG (reference sequence). CDR3 loop: CAWTSGQGDGYTF. CDR3 coding DNA: TGTGCCTGGACCTCGGGACAGGGAGATGGCTACACCTTC.

The J gene is TRBJ2-7, the V gene TRBV29-1; D is possibly TRBD2 (6 bases). V shed 6 bases and J shed 6 bases, with 18 bases lying between them. The CDR3 spans 13 residues. Per the germline V gene, CDR1 is SQVTM and CDR2 is ANQGSEA. This CDR3 is CSVSGGMRSEQYF. The CDR3 coding sequence is TGCAGCGTAAGTGGAGGGATGCGTTCCGAGCAGTACTTC.

This clone was seen more than once but under ten times. The V call is TRBV30, the J call TRBJ1-2; TRBD1 matches 7 bases. Germline CDR1 GTSNPN, CDR2 SVGIG (reference sequence). The CDR3 spans 15 residues. With V trimmed by 4 bases and J by 8 bases, 16 bases remained unmatched. The CDR3 DNA is TGTGCCTGGACTTCTAGGGGGCTGGGTTCGGCAGGCTACACCTTC. Amino acid sequence: CAWTSRGLGSAGYTF.

This chain connects TRBV7-2 to TRBJ2-1, with D unresolved. The CDR3 length is 15 residues. Germline V gene lookup returns CDR1 SGHTA and CDR2 FQGNSA. The ends were cut back, 0 bases at V and 0 bases at J, with 6 bases in the middle. The chain's CDR3 is CASSLAASSYNEQFF. CDR3 DNA sequence: TGTGCCAGCAGCTTAGCGGCTAGCTCCTACAATGAGCAGTTCTTC.

As for this clone: The identical CDR3 is also encoded by other nucleotide sequences in the sample. This sequence joins TRBV27 and TRBJ2-7; D uncertain. Germline assignment: CDR1 MNHEY and CDR2 SMNVEV (reference sequence). The CDR3 length is 14 residues. V shed 0 bases and J shed 0 bases, with 6 bases lying between them. As DNA, the CDR3 is TGTGCCAGCAGTTTATCTTTTCTCTCCTACGAGCAGTACTTC. Protein: CASSLSFLSYEQYF.

The CDR3 sequence: CASSLSGNGNEQYF. The CDR3 DNA follows: TGCGCCAGCAGCTTGTCAGGGAATGGTAACGAGCAGTACTTC. The chain carries TRBV5-1 and TRBJ2-7; possible D gene TRBD1, 5 bases. V was pared by 1 base and J by 5 bases, with 13 bases between. This CDR3 is built from 14 residues. Germline V gene lookup returns CDR1 SGHRS and CDR2 YFSETQ.

V and J are TRBV29-1 and TRBJ2-4; 7 bases align to TRBD2. The V gene's germline CDR1 is SQVTM and CDR2 ANQGSEA. With 3 bases clipped from V and 7 bases from J, the junction kept 3 bases outside the gene matches. CDR3 length equals 12 residues. The CDR3, as DNA: TGCAGCGTTGAGGGCGGGAGCAACATTCAGTACTTC. Its protein is CSVEGGSNIQYF.

The chain joins TRBV18 to TRBJ1-1; D may be TRBD1 (5 bases). Germline V gene sequence: CDR1 KGHSH, CDR2 LQKENI. The CDR3 loop spans 14 amino acids. Trimming shortened V by 3 bases and J by 4 bases, and 12 bases separated the two germline ends. CDR3 coding DNA: TGTGCCAGCTCACCGGGGGGAAGCAGCACTGAAGCTTTCTTT. Residues: CASSPGGSSTEAFF.

As DNA, the CDR3 is TGTGCCAGCAGTAGGATAGGGGTGAGCTACAATGAGCAGTTCTTC. Amino acid sequence: CASSRIGVSYNEQFF. The chain couples TRBV25-1 to TRBJ2-1; D may be TRBD1 (5 bases). From germline, CDR1 is MGHDK and CDR2 SYGVNS. Trimming pared 5 bases from V and 3 bases from J, leaving 14 bases between. The CDR3 is made up of 15 amino acids.

This clone was counted ten times or more. The chain recombines TRBV6-6 with TRBJ2-7, with D perhaps matching TRBD2 (6 bases). Germline assignment: CDR1 MNHNY and CDR2 SVGAGI (reference sequence). With 6 bases removed from V and 1 base from J, the gap between germline ends came to 10 bases. The CDR3 is 13 residues long. The CDR3 loop is CASREGRSYEQYF. CDR3 in DNA: TGTGCCAGCAGGGAGGGCAGGTCCTACGAGCAGTACTTC.

The chain couples TRBV2 to TRBJ1-2, with a possible D match to TRBD1 (5 bases). V lost 6 bases, J lost 8 bases, and 16 bases lay in between. Germline assignment: CDR1 SNHLY and CDR2 FYNNEI. This CDR3 spans 13 amino acids. Here the CDR3 reads CASRAGSRGGYTF. CDR3 coding DNA: TGTGCCAGCAGAGCCGGGTCCCGGGGGGGCTACACCTTC.

CDR3 coding DNA: TGCAGCGTGGGGAGACAGACCGGGACTAGCGGGAGCAATGAGCAGTTCTTC. Amino acids: CSVGRQTGTSGSNEQFF. The chain recombines TRBV29-1 with TRBJ2-1, with TRBD2 matching over 14 bases. There are 17 residues in the CDR3. Trimming at V came to 6 bases and at J to 6 bases, leaving 13 bases not matched to a gene. Germline CDR1 SQVTM, CDR2 ANQGSEA.

V and J are TRBV2 and TRBJ2-7; the D is unclear. V dropped 6 bases and J dropped 7 bases, with 13 bases sitting between them. The germline gives CDR1 SNHLY, CDR2 FYNNEI. CDR3 length equals 12 residues. CDR3 region: CASRPDLGEQYF. The CDR3 DNA is TGTGCCAGCAGGCCCGACCTGGGGGAGCAGTACTTC.

The V call is TRBV19, the J call TRBJ2-5; 9 positions match TRBD1. V lost 4 bases, J lost 5 bases, and 8 bases stayed unmatched. Looked up from germline, CDR1 is LNHDA and CDR2 is SQIVND (reference sequence). The CDR3 sequence is 15 residues long. CDR3 loop: CASSTKTGGRETQYF. The CDR3 bases are TGTGCCAGTAGTACCAAGACAGGGGGACGCGAGACCCAGTACTTC.

This clone was counted a few times. In DNA, the CDR3 is TGTGCCAGCAGAACAGGGGACTATGGCTACACCTTC. As protein: CASRTGDYGYTF. The V call is TRBV6-5, the J call TRBJ1-2, with 7 bases identical to TRBD1. V was pared by 6 bases and J by 3 bases, with 1 base of the junction left unmatched. The CDR3 length is 12 residues. Germline V gene data show CDR1 as MNHEY and CDR2 as SVGAGI.

V usage is TRBV6-5 and J usage is TRBJ1-2; D ambiguous. Between the trimmed V and J ends, which lost 0 bases and 4 bases, there was a span of 15 bases. This CDR3 comprises 16 residues. Germline V gene data show CDR1 as MNHEY and CDR2 as SVGAGI. In nucleotides, the CDR3 is TGTGCCAGCAGTTACTCCCCAACCCCCAGGATCTATGGCTACACCTTC. Translated: CASSYSPTPRIYGYTF.

This chain connects TRBV30 to TRBJ2-2; D unclear. This CDR3 region has 12 residues. V lost 0 bases, J lost 8 bases, and 7 bases lay in between. Germline V lookup: CDR1 GTSNPN, CDR2 SVGIG (reference sequence). As DNA, the CDR3 is TGTGCCTGGAGTGTACGGTGGGGGGAGCTGTTTTTT. Protein: CAWSVRWGELFF. Full variable domain (missing parts from reference TRBV30 and TRBJ2-2): SQTIHQWPATLVQPVGSPLSLECTVEGTSNPNLYWYRQAAGRGLQLLFYSVGIGQISSEVPQNLSASRPQDRQFILSSKKLLLSDSGFYLCAWSVRWGELFFGEGSRLTVL.

V usage is TRBV5-1 and J usage is TRBJ1-4; possibly TRBD1 for D (5 bases). Trimming took 4 bases from V and 5 from J, leaving 6 bases between them. CDR3 length equals 12 residues. Per germline, CDR1 SGHRS and CDR2 YFSETQ. CDR3 DNA: TGCGCCAGCAGCGGGGCAAATGAAAAACTGTTTTTT. Protein: CASSGANEKLFF. Using reference TRBV5-1 and TRBJ1-4 for the parts outside the CDR3, the full variable domain is KAGVTQTPRYLIKTRGQQVTLSCSPISGHRSVSWYQQTPGQGLQFLFEYFSETQRNKGNFPGRFSGRQFSNSRSEMNVSTLELGDSALYLCASSGANEKLFFGSGTQLSVL.

The CDR3 sequence is CAWKQDSHNYGYTF. CDR3 bases: TGTGCCTGGAAACAGGACAGCCATAACTATGGCTACACCTTC. The V gene is TRBV30, the J gene TRBJ1-2; tentative D call: TRBD1 (6 bases). This CDR3 comprises 14 residues. CDR1 is GTSNPN and CDR2 is SVGIG in the germline V gene (reference sequence). The V and J ends lost 4 bases and 1 base respectively, with 13 bases between them.